This T cell receptor beta chain was sequenced in a study of graft-versus-host responses after intestinal transplantation. Study in general: Uniformly, recipients were administered anti-thymocyte globulin induction with subsequent tacrolimus and steroids for about 3 years.

This clone was seen only a few times. Its antigen is currently unknown. The CDR3 covers 16 residues. CDR1 and CDR2 from the germline V gene are LNHDA and SQIVND (reference sequence). With 9 bases clipped from V and 0 bases from J, the junction kept 6 bases outside the gene matches. Broader study findings: GvH clones detected in recipient marrow included some appearing first in ileum or blood.

The protocol was immunoSEQ multiplex PCR, while the TCRdb copy is restricted to in-frame clones and leaves out a portion. The table includes approximately 12,000 clones, 84% detected once. The specimen comprised PBMCs, sampled roughly 300 days after intestinal transplant. The receptor's source is a human patient who received an intestinal transplant, so some T cells may come from the graft donor. The chain uses TRBV19 and TRBJ1-5, with 12 bases lining up with TRBD1. CDR3 region: CARPGTGGYSNQPQHF. The CDR3 nucleotides read TGTGCCAGGCCCGGGACAGGGGGCTATAGCAATCAGCCCCAGCATTTT. The entire variable domain, with the rest obtained from reference TRBV19 and TRBJ1-5, is as follows: DGGITQSPKYLFRKEGQNVTLSCEQNLNHDAMYWYRQDPGQGLRLIYYSQIVNDFQKGDIAEGYSVSREKKESFPLTVTSAQKNPTAFYLCARPGTGGYSNQPQHFGDGTRLSIL.